These T cell receptor beta chains were read from a single sample in a study of blood T cell repertoires in COVID-19. TCRdb's copy holds only in-frame clones and misses some; the assay was immunoSEQ multiplex PCR. Among under 350,000 clones listed, around 78% were seen once. Sequencing was done on a sample of peripheral blood. All receptors derive from a man aged 60 to 69 who had recovered from COVID-19. CDR3s include the opening cysteine and the closing phenylalanine or tryptophan. D genes are given only for firm matches. A clone size is listed for some rows: how often the clone was seen (once, few, many), or a class if it is expanded.

D gene: -
V gene: TRBV18
clone size: -
J gene: TRBJ2-6
CDR3 DNA: TGTGCCAGCTCACCAGGGAGCGGTGGGGCCAACGTCCTGACTTTC
CDR3 protein: CASSPGSGGANVLTF

D gene: TRBD2
V gene: TRBV5-1
clone size: once
J gene: TRBJ2-5
CDR3 DNA: TGCGCCAGCAGACCCGGACTAGCGGGGTCCGAGGAGACCCAGTACTTC
CDR3 protein: CASRPGLAGSEETQYF

D gene: TRBD1
V gene: TRBV5-4
clone size: -
J gene: TRBJ2-7
CDR3 DNA: TGTGCCAGCAGGGGACAGGGAGAGGACTACGAGCAGTACTTC
CDR3 protein: CASRGQGEDYEQYF

D gene: -
V gene: TRBV30
clone size: -
J gene: TRBJ1-4
CDR3 DNA: TGTGCCTGGAGTGTACTCCCTAATGAAAAACTGTTTTTT
CDR3 protein: CAWSVLPNEKLFF

D gene: TRBD2
V gene: TRBV18
clone size: -
J gene: TRBJ2-3
CDR3 DNA: TGTGCCAGCTCACCTGGACTAGCGTCGGGTACAGATACGCAGTATTTT
CDR3 protein: CASSPGLASGTDTQYF

D gene: -
V gene: TRBV7-9
clone size: -
J gene: TRBJ1-2
CDR3 DNA: TGTGCCAGCAGCTTAGGTCCCGCTAACTATGGCTACACCTTC
CDR3 protein: CASSLGPANYGYTF

D gene: -
V gene: TRBV19
clone size: once
J gene: TRBJ2-3
CDR3 DNA: TGTGCCAGTAGTACCGGAGGGCCAGATACGCAGTATTTT
CDR3 protein: CASSTGGPDTQYF

D gene: TRBD2
V gene: TRBV4-2
clone size: -
J gene: TRBJ2-5
CDR3 DNA: TGTGCCAGCAGCCAAGGTTCTAGCGGGGACCAAGAGACCCAGTACTTC
CDR3 protein: CASSQGSSGDQETQYF

D gene: TRBD1
V gene: TRBV3-1/TRBV3-2
clone size: few
J gene: TRBJ1-2
CDR3 DNA: TGTGCCAGCAGCCAAGGGACAGGAGTTAAATATGGCTACACCTTC
CDR3 protein: CASSQGTGVKYGYTF

D gene: TRBD1
V gene: TRBV6-5
clone size: -
J gene: TRBJ1-2
CDR3 DNA: TGTGCCAGCAGTTATCGGGACAGGGGCATCTACTATGGCTACACCTTC
CDR3 protein: CASSYRDRGIYYGYTF